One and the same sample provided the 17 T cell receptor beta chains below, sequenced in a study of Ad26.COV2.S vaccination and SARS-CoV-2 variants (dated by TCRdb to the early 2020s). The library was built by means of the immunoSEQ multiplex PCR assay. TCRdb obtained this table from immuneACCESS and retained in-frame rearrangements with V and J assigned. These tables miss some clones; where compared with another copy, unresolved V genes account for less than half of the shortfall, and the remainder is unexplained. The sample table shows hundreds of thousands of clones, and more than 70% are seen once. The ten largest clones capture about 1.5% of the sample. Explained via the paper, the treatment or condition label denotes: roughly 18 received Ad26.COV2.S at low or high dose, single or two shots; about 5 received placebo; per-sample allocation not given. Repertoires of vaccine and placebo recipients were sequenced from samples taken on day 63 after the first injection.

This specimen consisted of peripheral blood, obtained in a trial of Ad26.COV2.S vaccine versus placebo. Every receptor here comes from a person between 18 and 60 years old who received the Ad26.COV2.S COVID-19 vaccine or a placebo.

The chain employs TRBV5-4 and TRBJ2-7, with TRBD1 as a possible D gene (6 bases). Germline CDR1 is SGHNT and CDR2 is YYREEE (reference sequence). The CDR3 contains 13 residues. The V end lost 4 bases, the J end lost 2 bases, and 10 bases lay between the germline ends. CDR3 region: CASSAGQPYEQYF. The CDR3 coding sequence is TGTGCCAGCAGCGCTGGACAGCCCTACGAGCAGTACTTC.

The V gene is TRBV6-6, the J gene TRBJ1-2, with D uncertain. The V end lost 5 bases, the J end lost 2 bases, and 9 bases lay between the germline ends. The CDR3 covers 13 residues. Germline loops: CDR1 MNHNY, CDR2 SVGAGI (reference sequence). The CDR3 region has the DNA TGTGCCAGCAGTCGAGGCATGAACTATGGCTACACCTTC. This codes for CASSRGMNYGYTF.

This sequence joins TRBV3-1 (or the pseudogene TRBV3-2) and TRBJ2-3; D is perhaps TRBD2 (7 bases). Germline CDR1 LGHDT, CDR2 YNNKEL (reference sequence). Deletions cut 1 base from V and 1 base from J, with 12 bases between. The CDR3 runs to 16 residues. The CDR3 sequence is CASSQVRRGRTDTQYF. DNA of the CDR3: TGTGCCAGCAGCCAAGTACGGCGGGGGCGCACAGATACGCAGTATTTT.

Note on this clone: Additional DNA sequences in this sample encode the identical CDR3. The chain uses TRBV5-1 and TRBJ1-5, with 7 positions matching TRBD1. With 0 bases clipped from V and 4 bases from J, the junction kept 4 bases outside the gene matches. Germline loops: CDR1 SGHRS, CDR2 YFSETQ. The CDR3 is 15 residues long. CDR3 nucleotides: TGCGCCAGCAGCTTGGGGACAGGAGGTAATCAGCCCCAGCATTTT. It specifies CASSLGTGGNQPQHF.

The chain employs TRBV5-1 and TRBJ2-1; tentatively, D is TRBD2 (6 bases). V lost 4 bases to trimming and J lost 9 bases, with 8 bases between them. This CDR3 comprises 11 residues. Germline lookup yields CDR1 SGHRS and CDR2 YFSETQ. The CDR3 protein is CASSVGGEQFF. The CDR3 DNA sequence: TGCGCCAGCAGCGTCGGGGGTGAGCAGTTCTTC.

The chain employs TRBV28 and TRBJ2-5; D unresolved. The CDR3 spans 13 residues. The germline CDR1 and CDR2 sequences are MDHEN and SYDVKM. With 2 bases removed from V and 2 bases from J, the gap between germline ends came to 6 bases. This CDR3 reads CASSLRRQETQYF. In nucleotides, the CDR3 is TGTGCCAGCAGTTTAAGGCGGCAAGAGACCCAGTACTTC.

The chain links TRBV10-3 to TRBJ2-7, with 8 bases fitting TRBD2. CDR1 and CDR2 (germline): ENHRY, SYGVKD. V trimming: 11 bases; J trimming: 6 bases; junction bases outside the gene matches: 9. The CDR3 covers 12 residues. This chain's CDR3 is CAAGTRVGEQYF. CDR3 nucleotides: TGTGCCGCCGGGACTAGGGTCGGCGAGCAGTACTTC.

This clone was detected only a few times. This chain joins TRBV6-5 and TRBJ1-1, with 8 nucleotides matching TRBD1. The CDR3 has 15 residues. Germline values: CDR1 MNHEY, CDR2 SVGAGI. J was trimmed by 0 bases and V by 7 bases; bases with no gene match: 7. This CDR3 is CASTRLDRVNTEAFF. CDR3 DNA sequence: TGTGCCAGCACCAGATTGGACAGGGTGAACACTGAAGCTTTCTTT.

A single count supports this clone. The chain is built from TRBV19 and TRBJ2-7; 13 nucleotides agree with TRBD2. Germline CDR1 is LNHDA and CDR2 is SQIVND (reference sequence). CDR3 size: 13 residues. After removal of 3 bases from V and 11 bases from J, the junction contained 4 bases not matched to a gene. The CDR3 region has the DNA TGTGCCAGTAGTATTACTAGCGGGAGGGCCAAGTACTTC. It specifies CASSITSGRAKYF.

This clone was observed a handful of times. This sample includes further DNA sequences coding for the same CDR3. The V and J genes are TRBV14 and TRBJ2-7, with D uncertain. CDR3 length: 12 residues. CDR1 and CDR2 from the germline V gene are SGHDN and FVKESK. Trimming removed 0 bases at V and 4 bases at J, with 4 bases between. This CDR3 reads CASSQDSYEQYF. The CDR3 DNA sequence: TGTGCCAGCAGCCAAGACAGTTACGAGCAGTACTTC.

The CDR3 DNA reads as TGCGCCAGCAGCAGGGGACTAGCGGGTGGAATATACAATGAGCAGTTCTTC. It is translated as CASSRGLAGGIYNEQFF. The chain recombines TRBV4-1 with TRBJ2-1; 12 bases agree with TRBD2. CDR3 length equals 17 residues. The junction had 9 bases not matched to a gene; V was cut back by 5 bases and J by 4 bases. CDR1 MGHRA and CDR2 YSYEKL come from the germline V gene.

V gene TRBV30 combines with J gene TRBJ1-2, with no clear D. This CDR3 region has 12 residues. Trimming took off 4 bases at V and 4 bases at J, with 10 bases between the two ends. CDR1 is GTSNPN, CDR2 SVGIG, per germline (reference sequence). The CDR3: CAWTQEGYGYTF. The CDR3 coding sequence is TGTGCCTGGACTCAGGAAGGCTATGGCTACACCTTC.

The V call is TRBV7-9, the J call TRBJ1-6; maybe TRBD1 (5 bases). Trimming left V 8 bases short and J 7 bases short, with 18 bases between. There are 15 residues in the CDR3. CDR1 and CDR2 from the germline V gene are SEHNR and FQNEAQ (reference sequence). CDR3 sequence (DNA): TGTGCCAGCGGCCTTGGGGCACTCGAGAATTCACCCCTCCACTTT. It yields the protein CASGLGALENSPLHF.

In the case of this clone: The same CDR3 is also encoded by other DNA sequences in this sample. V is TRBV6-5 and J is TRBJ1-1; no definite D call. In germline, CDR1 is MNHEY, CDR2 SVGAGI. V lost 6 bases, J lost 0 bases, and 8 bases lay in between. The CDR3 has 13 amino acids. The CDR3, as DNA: TGTGCCAGCAGAGAGGTACTGAACACTGAAGCTTTCTTT. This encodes CASREVLNTEAFF.

This chain's CDR3 is CASSSREGETQYF. CDR3 coding DNA: TGTGCCAGCAGCTCCCGAGAGGGGGAGACCCAGTACTTC. This chain uses TRBV7-2 with TRBJ2-5; D may correspond to TRBD1 or TRBD2 (5 bases each). From germline, CDR1 is SGHTA and CDR2 FQGNSA. The V gene lost 4 bases and the J gene lost 5 bases, with 11 bases spanning the gap. The CDR3 is 13 amino acids.

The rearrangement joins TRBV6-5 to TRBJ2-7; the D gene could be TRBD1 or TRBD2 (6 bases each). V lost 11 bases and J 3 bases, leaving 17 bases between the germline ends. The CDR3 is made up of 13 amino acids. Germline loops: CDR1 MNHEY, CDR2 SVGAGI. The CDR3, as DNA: TGTGCCTTACCGGGGGCCCACCACTACGAGCAGTACTTC. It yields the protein CALPGAHHYEQYF.

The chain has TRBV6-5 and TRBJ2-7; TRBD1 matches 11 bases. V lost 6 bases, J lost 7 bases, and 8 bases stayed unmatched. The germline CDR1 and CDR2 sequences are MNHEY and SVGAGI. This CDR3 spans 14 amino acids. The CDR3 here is CASSRGTGGEEQYF. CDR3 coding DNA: TGTGCCAGCAGCCGAGGGACAGGGGGAGAGGAGCAGTACTTC.